This TCR beta chain was captured in a study of beta chain features in type 1 diabetes. Every bit of the isolated RNA underwent reverse transcription, so sequencing read expressed TCRB transcripts. Libraries were prepared by immunoSEQ multiplex PCR; TCRdb keeps only in-frame clonotypes and omits some of them. The sample carries some 500,000 clones, about 10% recorded once. The receptor comes from a woman younger than 30 in good health. The sample consisted of naive CD4+ T cells from blood.

CDR3 sequence (DNA): TGTGCCGAGTGCCAGCGGGGGGTCCAAGAGACCCAGTACTTC. Translating gives CAECQRGVQETQYF. The chain links TRBV13 to TRBJ2-5, with 9 bases fitting TRBD2. The V segment lost 11 bases and the J segment 1 base; nucleotides outside the gene matches: 8. This CDR3 has 14 residues. From germline, CDR1 is PRHDT and CDR2 FYEKMQ (reference sequence).